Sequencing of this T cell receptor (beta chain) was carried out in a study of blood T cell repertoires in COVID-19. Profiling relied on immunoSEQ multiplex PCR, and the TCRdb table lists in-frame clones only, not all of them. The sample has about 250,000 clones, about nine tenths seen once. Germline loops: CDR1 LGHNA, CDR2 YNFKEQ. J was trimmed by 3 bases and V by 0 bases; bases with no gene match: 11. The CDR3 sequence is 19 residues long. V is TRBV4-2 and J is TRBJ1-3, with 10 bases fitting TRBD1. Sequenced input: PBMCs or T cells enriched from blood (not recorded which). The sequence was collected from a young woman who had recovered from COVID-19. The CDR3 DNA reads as TGTGCCAGCAGCCAAGATTTAAGCCGACAGGGGGCTTTTGGAAACACCATATATTTT. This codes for CASSQDLSRQGAFGNTIYF.